This TCR beta chain is from a study of spatial heterogeneity in lung cancer. Across the study: Alpha-chain detections were consistently fewer than beta-chain detections among the sequences. On average, each unique TCR and UMI combination appeared more than ten times in raw reads.

As to time point: sample taken at primary tumor resection. Without sorting, whole RNA was sequenced from tumor, nontumor lung or frozen PBMC. This clonotype is judged medium-sized. Single TCR cDNA molecules each had their own unique molecular identifier. MiXCR, applied by TCRdb to the 5' RACE reads, yields one record per CDR3 protein. The profile shows 1,700 or so distinct CDR3 sequences, roughly 15% of them singletons. The clonotype originates from a male donor with early-stage non-small cell lung cancer. The sample consisted of normal lung tissue next to the tumor, taken at surgery.

CDR3 amino acids: CSSAGTGRTLWGLAVHNEQFF. In nucleotides, the CDR3 is TGCAGCTCCGCCGGGACGGGGAGAACATTGTGGGGACTAGCGGTCCACAATGAGCAGTTCTTC. The rearrangement uses TRBV29-1 and TRBJ2-1, with 11 bases matching TRBD2. V shed 8 bases and J 5 bases; nucleotides not matched to a gene: 29. The CDR3 loop spans 21 amino acids. The germline CDR1 and CDR2 sequences are SQVTM and ANQGSEA.